The 14 T cell receptor beta chains in this list originate from one sample, sequenced in a study of low-dose radiotherapy and immunotherapy resistance in tumors. Alpha- and beta-chain coverage of first-strand cDNA came from TRAV- and TRBV-specific primers. TCRs underwent approximately 20 PCR cycles of amplification with a constant-region primer and V-primer adapter. TCRdb recomputed calls from the reads with MiXCR, one row per CDR3 protein. The repertoire consists of approximately 80,000 distinct CDR3 sequences, with around 17% occurring once and the leading ten covering about 1.3%. Time point defined: after trial treatment. Treatment reported: LDRT plus nivolumab, ipilimumab, low-dose cyclophosphamide and aspirin (RACIN trial). This specimen was PBMCs, taken after low-dose radiotherapy plus immunotherapy. The source of these receptors is a male donor with prostate cancer.

The chain uses TRBV18 and TRBJ2-2; the D gene is possibly TRBD2 (5 bases). Trimming pared 1 base from V and 6 bases from J, leaving 9 bases between. Germline CDR1 reads KGHSH; CDR2 reads LQKENI. The CDR3 is 14 amino acids. DNA of the CDR3: TGTGCCAGCTCACCACAACAAGCGGCCGGGGAGCTGTTTTTT. Its protein product is CASSPQQAAGELFF.

This clonotype appeared many times. The chain employs TRBV20-1 and TRBJ2-3; D unresolved. Germline CDR1 DFQATT, CDR2 SNEGSKA (reference sequence). The CDR3 length is 11 residues. The V end was cut by 6 bases, the J end by 8 bases, with 12 bases between. The CDR3 protein is CSAKDVGTQYF. CDR3 nucleotide sequence: TGCAGTGCCAAGGACGTGGGTACGCAGTATTTT.

This clonotype occurred many times. The rearrangement links TRBV7-9 to TRBJ1-1; possible D gene TRBD1, 5 bases. From germline, CDR1 is SEHNR and CDR2 FQNEAQ (reference sequence). The CDR3 has 13 amino acids. V lost 5 bases and J lost 7, with 14 bases in between. The CDR3 protein is CASSLTGGVEAFF. In DNA form, the CDR3 reads TGTGCCAGCAGCCTCACGGGAGGGGTTGAAGCTTTCTTT.

In this sample, this clonotype turned up many times. J is TRBJ1-6 and V is TRBV6-5; D is unclear. The ends were cut back, 7 bases at V and 10 bases at J, with 14 bases in the middle. Germline V gene sequence: CDR1 MNHEY, CDR2 SVGAGI. This CDR3 has 13 amino acids. Here the CDR3 reads CASTPGEKSPLHF. For the CDR3, the DNA is TGTGCCAGCACCCCGGGAGAAAAGTCACCCCTCCACTTT.

Ten or more counts support this clonotype. V usage is TRBV6-2 or TRBV6-3 and J usage is TRBJ1-1; no clear D. There are 12 residues in the CDR3. Germline V gene data show CDR1 as MNHEY and CDR2 as SVGEGT. Between the trimmed V and J ends, which lost 5 bases and 7 bases, there was a span of 11 bases. This chain's CDR3 is CASSLPGYEAFF. As DNA, the CDR3 is TGTGCCAGCAGTCTGCCGGGCTATGAAGCTTTCTTT.

In its sample, this clonotype was seen many times. V and J are TRBV6-1 and TRBJ2-1; 7 positions agree with TRBD1. CDR1 MNHNS and CDR2 SASEGT come from the germline V gene. Trimming took 3 bases from V and 7 from J; bases not matched to a gene: 6. This CDR3 has 14 amino acids. In nucleotides, the CDR3 is TGTGCCAGCAGTGAGGCAGGGGGTAAGAATGAGCAGTTCTTC. Translated, it gives CASSEAGGKNEQFF.

This clonotype was observed many times. V and J are TRBV28 and TRBJ1-2; D not resolved. V shed 5 bases and J shed 4 bases, with 14 bases lying between them. Germline V gene data show CDR1 as MDHEN and CDR2 as SYDVKM. The CDR3 length is 14 residues. The CDR3 DNA sequence: TGTGCCAGCAGTCTGAGTCGGCAGTCCTATGGCTACACCTTC. Its protein is CASSLSRQSYGYTF.

Many counts were recorded for this clonotype. The chain combines TRBV6-5 with TRBJ2-5; D possibly corresponds to TRBD2 (5 bases). From germline, CDR1 is MNHEY and CDR2 SVGAGI. The CDR3 totals 12 residues. Deletions cut 8 bases from V and 6 bases from J, with 13 bases between. The CDR3 region is CASGRGGKTQYF. CDR3 DNA sequence: TGTGCCAGCGGCAGAGGAGGAAAGACCCAGTACTTC.

The rearrangement uses TRBV10-3 and TRBJ2-2; no clear D gene. Looked up from germline, CDR1 is ENHRY and CDR2 is SYGVKD. The length of the CDR3 is 15 residues. V lost 4 bases and J 3 bases, leaving 12 bases between the germline ends. CDR3 sequence: CAISGPLRDTGELFF. Here the CDR3 DNA reads TGTGCCATCAGTGGGCCTTTACGGGACACCGGGGAGCTGTTTTTT.

This clonotype was counted at least ten times. This sequence joins TRBV20-1 and TRBJ2-3, with D hard to call. CDR1 DFQATT and CDR2 SNEGSKA come from the germline V gene (reference sequence). The CDR3 runs to 15 residues. V was clipped by 4 bases and J by 2 bases, with 16 bases between them. The CDR3 DNA sequence: TGCAGTGCTATACCATTTTCTCGACTCACAGATACGCAGTATTTT. The encoded protein is CSAIPFSRLTDTQYF.

This clonotype was picked up many times. The J gene is TRBJ2-6, the V gene TRBV12-3 or TRBV12-4; TRBD2 aligns across 11 bases. With 5 bases clipped from V and 6 bases from J, the junction kept 24 bases outside the gene matches. The CDR3 has 22 amino acids. The CDR3 DNA follows: TGTGCCAGCAGTGTCCGGGACAGGGTTGTCATAGCGGGAGGGCGAGAGGCCAACGTCCTGACTTTC. Its translation: CASSVRDRVVIAGGREANVLTF.

In its sample, this clonotype was seen many times. The chain links TRBV5-1 to TRBJ2-3; possible D gene TRBD2, 6 bases. In germline, CDR1 is SGHRS, CDR2 YFSETQ. The CDR3 is 14 amino acids. V was pared by 7 bases and J by 4 bases, with 16 bases between. CDR3 region: CASQGGGVADTQYF. The CDR3 DNA follows: TGCGCCAGCCAAGGCGGAGGGGTCGCAGATACGCAGTATTTT.

This clonotype was recorded many times. The chain employs TRBV28 and TRBJ1-3; possibly TRBD1 for D (6 bases). V dropped 1 base and J dropped 4 bases, with 11 bases sitting between them. Germline CDR1 and CDR2: MDHEN and SYDVKM. CDR3 length equals 15 residues. Here the CDR3 DNA reads TGTGCCAGCAGTTTATCGGGGGGCTCCGGAAACACCATATATTTT. Translation gives CASSLSGGSGNTIYF.

This clonotype was observed many times. The chain recombines TRBV3-1 with TRBJ2-1; D remains unclear. V gave up 3 bases and J gave up 4 bases, with 10 bases separating them. There are 14 residues in the CDR3. CDR1 and CDR2 from the germline V gene are LGHDT and YNNKEL (reference sequence). CDR3 in DNA: TGTGCCAGCAGCCAGGCCGGGCTATACAATGAGCAGTTCTTC. Encoded protein: CASSQAGLYNEQFF.